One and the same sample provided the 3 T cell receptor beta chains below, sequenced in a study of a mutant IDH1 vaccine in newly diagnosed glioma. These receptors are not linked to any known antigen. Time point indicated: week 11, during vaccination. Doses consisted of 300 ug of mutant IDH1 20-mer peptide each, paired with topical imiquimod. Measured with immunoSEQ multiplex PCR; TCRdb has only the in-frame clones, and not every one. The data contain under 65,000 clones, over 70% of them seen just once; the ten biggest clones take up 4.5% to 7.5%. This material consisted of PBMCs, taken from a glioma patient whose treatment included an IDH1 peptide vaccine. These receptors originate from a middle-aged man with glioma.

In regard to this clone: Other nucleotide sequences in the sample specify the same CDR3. CDR3 sequence: CASSSPGSYEQYF. CDR3 sequence (DNA): TGTGCCAGCAGCTCTCCCGGCTCCTACGAGCAGTACTTC. The chain joins TRBV7-9 to TRBJ2-7; D remains ambiguous. V lost 4 bases and J lost 0, with 7 bases in between. The CDR3 is 13 amino acids. Germline V gene data show CDR1 as SEHNR and CDR2 as FQNEAQ (reference sequence).

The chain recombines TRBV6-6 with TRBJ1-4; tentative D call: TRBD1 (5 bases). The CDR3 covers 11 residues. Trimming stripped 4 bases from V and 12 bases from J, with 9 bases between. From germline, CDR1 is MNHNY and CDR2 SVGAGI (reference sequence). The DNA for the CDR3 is TGTGCCAGCAGTTCCGGGGGGGAACTGTTTTTT. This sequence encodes CASSSGGELFF.

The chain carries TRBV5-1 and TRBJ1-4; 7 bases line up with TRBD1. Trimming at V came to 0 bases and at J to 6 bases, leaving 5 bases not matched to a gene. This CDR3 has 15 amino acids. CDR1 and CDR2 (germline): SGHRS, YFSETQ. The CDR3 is CASSLEQGSDEKLFF. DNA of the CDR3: TGCGCCAGCAGCTTGGAACAGGGGTCCGATGAAAAACTGTTTTTT.